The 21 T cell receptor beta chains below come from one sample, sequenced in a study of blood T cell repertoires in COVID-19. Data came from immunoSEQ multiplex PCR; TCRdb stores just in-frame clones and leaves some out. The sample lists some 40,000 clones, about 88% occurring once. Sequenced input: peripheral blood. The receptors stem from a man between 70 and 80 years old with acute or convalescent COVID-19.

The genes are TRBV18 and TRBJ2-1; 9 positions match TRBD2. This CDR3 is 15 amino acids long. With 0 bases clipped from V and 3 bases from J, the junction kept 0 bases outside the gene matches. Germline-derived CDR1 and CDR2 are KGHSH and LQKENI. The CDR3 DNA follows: TGTGCCAGCTCACCACCTAGCGGGGGCTACAATGAGCAGTTCTTC. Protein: CASSPPSGGYNEQFF.

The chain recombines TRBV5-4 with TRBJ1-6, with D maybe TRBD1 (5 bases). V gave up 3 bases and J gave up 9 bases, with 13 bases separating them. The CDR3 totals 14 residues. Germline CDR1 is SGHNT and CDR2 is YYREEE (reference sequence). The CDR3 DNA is TGTGCCAGCAGCTCGGGGGGGGTGGGTTCACCCCTCCACTTT. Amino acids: CASSSGGVGSPLHF. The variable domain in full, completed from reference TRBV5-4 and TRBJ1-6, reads ETGVTQSPTHLIKTRGQQVTLRCSSQSGHNTVSWYQQALGQGPQFIFQYYREEENGRGNFPPRFSGLQFPNYSSELNVNALELDDSALYLCASSSGGVGSPLHFGNGTRLTVT.

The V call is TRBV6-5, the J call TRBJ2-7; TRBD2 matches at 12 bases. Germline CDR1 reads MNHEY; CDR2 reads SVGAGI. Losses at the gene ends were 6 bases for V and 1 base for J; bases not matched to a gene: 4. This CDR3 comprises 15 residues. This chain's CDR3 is CASRPGTSGSYEQYF. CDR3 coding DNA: TGTGCCAGCAGACCCGGGACTAGCGGGTCCTACGAGCAGTACTTC.

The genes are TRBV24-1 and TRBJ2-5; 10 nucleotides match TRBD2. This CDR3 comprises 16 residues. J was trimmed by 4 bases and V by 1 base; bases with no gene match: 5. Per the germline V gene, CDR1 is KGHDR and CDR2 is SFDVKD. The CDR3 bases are TGTGCCACCAGTGATTTAAATAGCGGGGGGATAGAGACCCAGTACTTC. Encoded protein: CATSDLNSGGIETQYF.

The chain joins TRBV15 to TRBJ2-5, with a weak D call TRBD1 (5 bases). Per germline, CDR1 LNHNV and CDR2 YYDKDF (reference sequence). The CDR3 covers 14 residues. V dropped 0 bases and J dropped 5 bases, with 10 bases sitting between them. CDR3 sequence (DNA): TGTGCCACCAGCAGAGATCCAGGGATGGAGACCCAGTACTTC. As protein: CATSRDPGMETQYF.

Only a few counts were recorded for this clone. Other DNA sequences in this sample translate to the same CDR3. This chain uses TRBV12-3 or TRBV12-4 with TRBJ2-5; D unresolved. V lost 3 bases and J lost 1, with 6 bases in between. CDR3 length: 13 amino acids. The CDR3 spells CASSFGLQETQYF. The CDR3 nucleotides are TGTGCCAGCAGTTTTGGCCTCCAAGAGACCCAGTACTTC.

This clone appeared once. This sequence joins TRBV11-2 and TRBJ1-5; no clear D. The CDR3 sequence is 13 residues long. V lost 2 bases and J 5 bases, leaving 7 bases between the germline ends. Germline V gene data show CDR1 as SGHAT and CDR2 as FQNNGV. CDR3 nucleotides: TGTGCCAGCAGCTTAACGGGGTATCAGCCCCAGCATTTT. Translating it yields CASSLTGYQPQHF.

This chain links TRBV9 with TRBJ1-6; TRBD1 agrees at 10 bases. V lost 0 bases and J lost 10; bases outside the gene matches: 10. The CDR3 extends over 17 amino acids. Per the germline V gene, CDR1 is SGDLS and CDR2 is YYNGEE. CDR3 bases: TGTGCCAGCAGCGTAGGTTCGGCCGGGACAGGGGACTCACCCCTCCACTTT. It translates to CASSVGSAGTGDSPLHF. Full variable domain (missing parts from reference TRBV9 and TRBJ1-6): DSGVTQTPKHLITATGQRVTLRCSPRSGDLSVYWYQQSLDQGLQFLIQYYNGEERAKGNILERFSAQQFPDLHSELNLSSLELGDSALYFCASSVGSAGTGDSPLHFGNGTRLTVT.

CDR3 loop: CASSLGLVPYTQYF. CDR3 DNA sequence: TGCGCCAGCAGCTTGGGGCTAGTTCCTTATACGCAGTATTTT. The chain has TRBV5-1 and TRBJ2-3, with D uncertain. Germline values: CDR1 SGHRS, CDR2 YFSETQ. The CDR3 is made up of 14 amino acids. The V end lost 0 bases, the J end lost 7 bases, and 12 bases lay between the germline ends.

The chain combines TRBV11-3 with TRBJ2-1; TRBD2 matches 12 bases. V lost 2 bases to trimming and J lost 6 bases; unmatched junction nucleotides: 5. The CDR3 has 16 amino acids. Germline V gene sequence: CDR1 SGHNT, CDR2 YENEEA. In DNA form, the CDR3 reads TGTGCCAGCAGCTTAACCGGGACTAGCGGGCGCAATGAGCAGTTCTTC. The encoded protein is CASSLTGTSGRNEQFF.

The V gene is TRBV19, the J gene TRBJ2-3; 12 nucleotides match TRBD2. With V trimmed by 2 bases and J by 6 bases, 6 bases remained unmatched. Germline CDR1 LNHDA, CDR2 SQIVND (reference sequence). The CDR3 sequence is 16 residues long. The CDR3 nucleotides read TGTGCCAGTAGTATAAGACTAGCGGGAGTCTCCGATACGCAGTATTTT. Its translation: CASSIRLAGVSDTQYF.

The CDR3 region is CASQTGAGANVLTF. DNA for the CDR3: TGTGCCAGTCAAACAGGGGCTGGGGCCAACGTCCTGACTTTC. The V call is TRBV2, the J call TRBJ2-6, with TRBD1 identical over 7 bases. In germline, CDR1 is SNHLY, CDR2 FYNNEI. Trimming removed 9 bases from V and 2 bases from J; junction bases left unmatched: 4. This CDR3 contains 14 residues.

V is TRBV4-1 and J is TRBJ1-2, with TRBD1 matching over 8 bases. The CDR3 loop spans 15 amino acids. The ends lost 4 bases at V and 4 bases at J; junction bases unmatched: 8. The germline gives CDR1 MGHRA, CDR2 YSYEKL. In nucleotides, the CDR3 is TGCGCCAGCAGCCCCTCAGGGGGCCAAATCTATGGCTACACCTTC. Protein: CASSPSGGQIYGYTF.

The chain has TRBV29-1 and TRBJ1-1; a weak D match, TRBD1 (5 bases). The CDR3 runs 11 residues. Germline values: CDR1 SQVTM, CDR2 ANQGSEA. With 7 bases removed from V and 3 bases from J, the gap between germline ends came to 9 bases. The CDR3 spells CSGGGDTEAFF. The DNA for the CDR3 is TGCAGCGGTGGGGGGGACACTGAAGCTTTCTTT. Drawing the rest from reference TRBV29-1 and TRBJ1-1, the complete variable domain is SAVISQKPSRDICQRGTSLTIQCQVDSQVTMMFWYRQQPGQSLTLIATANQGSEATYESGFVIDKFPISRPNLTFSTLTVSNMSPEDSSIYLCSGGGDTEAFFGQGTRLTVV.

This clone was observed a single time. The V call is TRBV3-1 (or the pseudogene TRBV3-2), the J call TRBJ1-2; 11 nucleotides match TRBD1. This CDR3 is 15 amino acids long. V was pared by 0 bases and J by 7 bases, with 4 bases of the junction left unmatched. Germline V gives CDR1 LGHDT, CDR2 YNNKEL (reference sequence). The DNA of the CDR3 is TGTGCCAGCAGCCAAGATGGGGGGACAGGGGGTGGCTACACCTTC. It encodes CASSQDGGTGGGYTF.

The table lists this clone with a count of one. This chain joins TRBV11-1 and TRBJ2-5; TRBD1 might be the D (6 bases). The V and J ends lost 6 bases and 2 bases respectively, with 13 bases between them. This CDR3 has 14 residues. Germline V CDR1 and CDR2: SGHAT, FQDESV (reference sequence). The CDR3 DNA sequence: TGTGCCAGCAGACAAGGACAGAGACAAGAGACCCAGTACTTC. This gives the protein CASRQGQRQETQYF.

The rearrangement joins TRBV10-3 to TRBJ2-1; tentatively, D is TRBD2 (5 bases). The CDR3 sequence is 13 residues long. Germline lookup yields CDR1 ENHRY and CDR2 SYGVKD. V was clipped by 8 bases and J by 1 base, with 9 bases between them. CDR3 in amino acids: CAIGSGSYNEQFF. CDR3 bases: TGTGCCATCGGGAGTGGGTCCTACAATGAGCAGTTCTTC.

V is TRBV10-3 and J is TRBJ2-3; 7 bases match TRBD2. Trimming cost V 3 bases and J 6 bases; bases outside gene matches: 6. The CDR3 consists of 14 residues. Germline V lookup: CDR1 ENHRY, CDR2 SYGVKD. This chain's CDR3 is CAISDGGSGDTQYF. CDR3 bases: TGTGCCATCAGTGATGGCGGGAGTGGGGATACGCAGTATTTT.

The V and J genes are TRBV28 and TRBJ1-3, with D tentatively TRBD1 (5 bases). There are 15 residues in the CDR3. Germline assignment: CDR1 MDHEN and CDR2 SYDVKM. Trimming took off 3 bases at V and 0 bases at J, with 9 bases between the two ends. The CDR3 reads CASSLGGPSGNTIYF. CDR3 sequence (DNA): TGTGCCAGCAGTTTGGGGGGTCCCTCTGGAAACACCATATATTTT. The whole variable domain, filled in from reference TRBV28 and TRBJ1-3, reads DVKVTQSSRYLVKRTGEKVFLECVQDMDHENMFWYRQDPGLGLRLIYFSYDVKMKEKGDIPEGYSVSREKKERFSLILESASTNQTSMYLCASSLGGPSGNTIYFGEGSWLTVV.

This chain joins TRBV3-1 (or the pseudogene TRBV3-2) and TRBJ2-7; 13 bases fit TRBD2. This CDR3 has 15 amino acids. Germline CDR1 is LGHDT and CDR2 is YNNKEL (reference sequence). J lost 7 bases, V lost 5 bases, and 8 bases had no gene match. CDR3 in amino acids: CASSSGTSGIREQYF. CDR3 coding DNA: TGTGCCAGCAGCTCGGGGACTAGCGGGATAAGGGAGCAGTACTTC.

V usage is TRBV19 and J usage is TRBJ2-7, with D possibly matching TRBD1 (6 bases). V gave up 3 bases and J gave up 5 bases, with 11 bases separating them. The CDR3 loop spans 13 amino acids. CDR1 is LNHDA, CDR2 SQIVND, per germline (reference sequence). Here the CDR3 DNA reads TGTGCCAGTAGTATTCAACAGGGAGACGAGCAGTACTTC. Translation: CASSIQQGDEQYF. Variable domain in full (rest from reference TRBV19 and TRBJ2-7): DGGITQSPKYLFRKEGQNVTLSCEQNLNHDAMYWYRQDPGQGLRLIYYSQIVNDFQKGDIAEGYSVSREKKESFPLTVTSAQKNPTAFYLCASSIQQGDEQYFGPGTRLTVT.